This T cell receptor (beta chain) derives from a study of monozygotic twins with inflammatory bowel disease. Study-level results: Reduced clonotype sharing with other individuals was observed in IBD patients relative to healthy twins, especially with disease activity.

Template switching appended UMIs that held a 6-nucleotide sample barcode. Using the 5' RACE reads, TCRdb records one entry per CDR3 protein without DNA. The table counts 150,000 to 200,000 distinct CDR3 sequences; approximately 2.5% lies in the top ten. From whole blood, total RNA was isolated without any sorting of T cells. On this clonotype: The antigen is unknown.

CDR3 size: 16 residues. V gene TRBV12-3 or TRBV12-4 combines with J gene TRBJ1-5; TCRdb outputs TRBD1, but without DNA this stays unchecked. The receptor was isolated from a human donor with ulcerative colitis or Crohn's disease, or a healthy co-twin of an affected twin (not recorded which). The sequenced sample was blood. CDR3 residues: CASSLFARGPGQPQHF.